Presented here are 9 T cell receptor beta chains from one specimen sequenced in a study of CD8 T cells in Susac syndrome. The authors reverse transcribed roughly 0.5 to 1 ug RNA with random hexamers. MiXCR, applied by TCRdb to the immunoSEQ multiplex PCR reads, yields one record per CDR3 protein. The repertoire holds roughly 150,000 distinct CDR3 sequences, with 95% as singletons. The specimen sequenced was CD8+ T cells from PBMCs. These receptors all come from a human donor with Susac syndrome.

The gene calls are TRBV12-3 or TRBV12-4 and TRBJ2-1; D not certain. Trimming stripped 3 bases from V and 4 bases from J, with 7 bases between. The CDR3 is made up of 13 amino acids. Here the CDR3 DNA reads TGTGCCAGCAGTTTCCAGAAATACAATGAGCAGTTCTTC. This gives the protein CASSFQKYNEQFF.

This clonotype was seen more than once but under ten times. This chain joins TRBV14 and TRBJ2-7, with no clear D. This CDR3 is built from 13 residues. V lost 4 bases and J 0 bases, leaving 7 bases between the germline ends. CDR1 and CDR2 from the germline V gene are SGHDN and FVKESK. This CDR3 reads CASSPRSSYEQYF. Here the CDR3 DNA reads TGTGCCAGCAGCCCTCGGAGCTCCTACGAGCAGTACTTC.

The V gene is TRBV30, the J gene TRBJ1-2; D may be TRBD1 (6 bases). In germline, CDR1 is GTSNPN, CDR2 SVGIG (reference sequence). This CDR3 has 13 amino acids. V was clipped by 7 bases and J by 5 bases, with 17 bases between them. CDR3 sequence: CAYTKGGGYGYTF. In nucleotides, the CDR3 is TGTGCCTACACAAAAGGGGGGGGATATGGCTACACCTTC.

This clonotype was counted once. The rearrangement links TRBV7-9 to TRBJ2-1, with 10 bases lining up with TRBD2. Germline CDR1 is SEHNR and CDR2 is FQNEAQ (reference sequence). With V trimmed by 4 bases and J by 9 bases, 6 bases remained unmatched. CDR3 length: 14 amino acids. This chain's CDR3 is CASSSSGRAGEQFF. CDR3 nucleotide sequence: TGTGCCAGCAGCTCAAGCGGGAGGGCCGGTGAGCAGTTCTTC.

The J gene is TRBJ2-1, the V gene TRBV12-3 or TRBV12-4; D is possibly TRBD2 (5 bases). The CDR3 loop spans 11 amino acids. Between the trimmed V and J ends, which lost 8 bases and 9 bases, there was a span of 11 bases. The CDR3 reads CASAPGIEQFF. The CDR3 nucleotides are TGTGCCAGCGCCCCGGGAATTGAGCAGTTCTTC.

The J gene is TRBJ1-5, the V gene TRBV13; D remains unclear. This CDR3 spans 13 amino acids. The germline V gene has CDR1 PRHDT and CDR2 FYEKMQ (reference sequence). V shed 5 bases and J shed 4 bases, with 9 bases lying between them. The CDR3 bases are TGTGCCAGCAGCACTCAGGATAATCAGCCCCAGCATTTT. It specifies CASSTQDNQPQHF.

The chain has TRBV5-6 and TRBJ1-2; D not certain. The CDR3 contains 12 residues. Per the germline V gene, CDR1 is SGHDT and CDR2 is YYEEEE. Trimming took 1 base from V and 8 from J, leaving 9 bases between them. Here the CDR3 DNA reads TGTGCCAGCAGCTTGAACTTCAACGGCTACACCTTC. This sequence encodes CASSLNFNGYTF. The full variable domain, rest sourced from reference TRBV5-6 and TRBJ1-2, is DAGVTQSPTHLIKTRGQQVTLRCSPKSGHDTVSWYQQALGQGPQFIFQYYEEEERQRGNFPDRFSGHQFPNYSSELNVNALLLGDSALYLCASSLNFNGYTFGSGTRLTVV.

The chain recombines TRBV5-1 with TRBJ2-1; possible D gene TRBD2, 6 bases. Germline-derived CDR1 and CDR2 are SGHRS and YFSETQ. The germline V and J ends were trimmed by 1 base and 9 bases, with 14 bases remaining between them. CDR3 length: 14 residues. The DNA of the CDR3 is TGCGCCAGCAGCTTGCCGAGGGACTTCTTTGAGCAGTTCTTC. This encodes CASSLPRDFFEQFF.

The chain links TRBV25-1 to TRBJ1-2, with a weak D call TRBD1 (6 bases). CDR1 and CDR2 (germline): MGHDK, SYGVNS. V was pared by 6 bases and J by 6 bases, with 20 bases between. This CDR3 contains 15 residues. Here the CDR3 DNA reads TGTGCCAGCAGACGAGGGACAACCAGAAATCATGGCTACACCTTC. The encoded protein is CASRRGTTRNHGYTF.